A selection of T cell receptor beta chains follows, all from one sample in a study of T cells in Graves' hyperthyroidism and ophthalmopathy. From the multiplex PCR reads, TCRdb called clonotypes with MiXCR, one entry per CDR3 protein. The sample records roughly 380,000 distinct CDR3 sequences, approximately 13% being singletons. The sequenced sample was blood. These receptors all come from a woman aged 55 to 70 with Graves' hyperthyroidism. Both conserved end residues are trimmed from each CDR3. Fields, in order: V gene, J gene, CDR3 protein.

TRBV29-1,TRBJ2-1,SGYGPSRDEQF
TRBV28,TRBJ1-2,ASSLRTEGYT
TRBV6-1,TRBJ1-1,ASSSMTGGNTEAF
TRBV5-1,TRBJ2-1,ASSVGLAGYQQF
TRBV6-1,TRBJ2-5,ASSAGLARTQETQY
TRBV5-1,TRBJ2-1,ASSLEPTSALGEQF
TRBV5-6,TRBJ2-7,ASTSRGSYEQY
TRBV30,TRBJ1-1,AWARANTEAF
TRBV3-1,TRBJ2-5,ASRHTPAETQY
TRBV18,TRBJ1-1,ASSSGGATHTEAF
TRBV28,TRBJ2-7,ASSFSAGHFTSGAYEQY
TRBV3-1,TRBJ2-5,ASSQPTPTSETQY
TRBV18,TRBJ1-3,ASSPSLDPGNTIY
TRBV14,TRBJ2-7,ASSPSGLPHHEQY
TRBV5-1,TRBJ2-7,ASSLSTGLAYEQY
TRBV20-1,TRBJ2-3,SANGQGETDTQY
TRBV5-4,TRBJ2-3,ASSEGQGLDTQY
TRBV12-3/TRBV12-4,TRBJ1-1,ASSSGQGVTEAF